This is a list of T cell receptor beta chains from one sample in a study of regulatory T cells in long-lasting Graves disease. TCRdb processed the multiplex PCR reads anew with MiXCR; each CDR3 protein has one entry. The sample carries about 560,000 distinct CDR3 sequences, around 15% recorded once. This same sample was also part of a study on T cells in Graves' hyperthyroidism and ophthalmopathy.

The specimen was peripheral blood mononuclear cells (PBMCs), collected at new diagnosis, from a patient treated with antithyroid drugs. All receptors come from a man aged 18 to 30 with Graves disease. Both conserved end residues are part of each CDR3. The D gene is left open where the match is weak. Some rows have no size entry. The others give once, few or many, or a class for an expanded clone.

TGTGCTAGCAGCTTAGGACTAGAGAATGAGCAGTTCTTC CASSLGLENEQFF 13 TRBD2 TRBJ2-1 - TRBV7-7
TGTGCCAGCAGCCTCCTCCGGGGCCGCAGCTCTGGGGCCAACGTCCTGACTTTC CASSLLRGRSSGANVLTF 18 - TRBJ2-6 many TRBV28
TGCGCCAGCAGTGAGTCTATTCTAGCGTGGAATGAGCAGTTCTTC CASSESILAWNEQFF 15 - TRBJ2-1 few TRBV10-1
TGTGCCAGCAGTTTGAGTGGCCCCGCCGAGCAGTACTTC CASSLSGPAEQYF 13 - TRBJ2-7 few TRBV28
TGTGCCAGCAGTAGACAGGGGGCACGGACCGGGGAGCTGTTTTTT CASSRQGARTGELFF 15 TRBD1 TRBJ2-2 many TRBV28
TGTGCCAGCAGCTCAGGGGTCCGACGCACAGATACGCAGTATTTT CASSSGVRRTDTQYF 15 - TRBJ2-3 few TRBV7-9
TGTGCCAGCAGTTACGGGGGGGTCGAGACCCAGTACTTC CASSYGGVETQYF 13 TRBD2 TRBJ2-5 many TRBV6-5
TGTGCCAGCAGTGACCAACGCCCGAGGACTGAAGCTTTCTTT CASSDQRPRTEAFF 14 - TRBJ1-1 many TRBV6-1
TGTGCCAGCAGCTTACAGGGTGGAGGCTACGAGCAGTACTTC CASSLQGGGYEQYF 14 - TRBJ2-7 many TRBV7-6
TGCGCCAGCAGCCAAAGTTCCAGGGGCCCCTCCGAGCAGTACTTC CASSQSSRGPSEQYF 15 - TRBJ2-7 many TRBV4-1
TGTGCCAGCAGCCGAGACCCCCTATACGAGCAGTACTTC CASSRDPLYEQYF 13 - TRBJ2-7 - TRBV3-1
TGTGCCAGCAGTTTACCGGGACGTCTGCTAGAGCAGTACTTC CASSLPGRLLEQYF 14 - TRBJ2-7 many TRBV28
TGTGCCAGACCTTCCGGGACAGCCCTGAACACTGAAGCTTTCTTT CARPSGTALNTEAFF 15 TRBD1 TRBJ1-1 many TRBV2
TGTGCCAGCAGCTCGAGGACTATAACCTACAATGAGCAGTTCTTC CASSSRTITYNEQFF 15 - TRBJ2-1 - TRBV7-8
TGCAGTGCTAATGGGGCTAGCGGAGCGACCGGGGAGCTGTTTTTT CSANGASGATGELFF 15 TRBD2 TRBJ2-2 many TRBV20-1
TGTGCCAGCAGTTGGACAGGGACTCGAGAGACCCAGTACTTC CASSWTGTRETQYF 14 TRBD1 TRBJ2-5 few TRBV5-6
TGTGCCAGCAGTGGCATAGGAGGGACGACTGAAGCTTTCTTT CASSGIGGTTEAFF 14 - TRBJ1-1 few TRBV6-1
TGTGCCAGCAGTGCCCCAGGGTACGGGGCCAACGTCCTGACTTTC CASSAPGYGANVLTF 15 - TRBJ2-6 few TRBV6-2/TRBV6-3
TGCAGCGTTAGGCTCGGGACAGGGGAACCCGGGGAGCTGTTTTTT CSVRLGTGEPGELFF 15 TRBD1 TRBJ2-2 few TRBV29-1
TGTGCCTGGAGTGAAGGGAACTATGGCTACACCTTC CAWSEGNYGYTF 12 - TRBJ1-2 many TRBV30
TGCAGTGCTACCCAGACTAGCGGGAGACTCAATGAGCAGTTCTTC CSATQTSGRLNEQFF 15 TRBD2 TRBJ2-1 many TRBV20-1
TGCGCCAGCAGCCGAGGGACAGGCGCAGAAGCTAACTATGGCTACACCTTC CASSRGTGAEANYGYTF 17 TRBD1 TRBJ1-2 - TRBV4-1
TGTGCCAGCAGCTCACAGATACCTAGCTCCTACAATGAGCAGTTCTTC CASSSQIPSSYNEQFF 16 - TRBJ2-1 many TRBV7-9
TGTGCCTGGAGCGCCAAGCGTGGCAGGGAGAGGGCAGATACGCAGTATTTT CAWSAKRGRERADTQYF 17 - TRBJ2-3 many TRBV30
TGCAGTGCTAGACCGATTAGCGGGGAAAATACGCAGTATTTT CSARPISGENTQYF 14 TRBD2 TRBJ2-3 many TRBV20-1
TGTGCCAGCAGCTTCCTCCCCCGGGCTAGCGGGACCTATGAGCAGTTCTTC CASSFLPRASGTYEQFF 17 TRBD2 TRBJ2-1 many TRBV11-2
TGTGCCAGCAGTTTATTTCTAGCGGGCTACAATGAGCAGTTCTTC CASSLFLAGYNEQFF 15 TRBD2 TRBJ2-1 many TRBV27
TGCGCCAGCAGCCAAGAGGACGGGAGGGCCTCGTGGGAGCAGTTCTTC CASSQEDGRASWEQFF 16 TRBD2 TRBJ2-1 - TRBV4-1
TGTGCCTGGAGTCAGACAGCTGATAGCAATCAGCCCCAGCATTTT CAWSQTADSNQPQHF 15 - TRBJ1-5 - TRBV30